The entry below describes one T cell receptor (beta chain). Antigen specificity is unknown. The data stem from a study of cytomegalovirus exposure and HLA in healthy donors. Study observations and caveats: Generally TCR sequences proved uncommon, though certain public TCRs appeared in numerous donors. The HLA-A and HLA-B alleles of most subjects were reportedly predicted accurately from TCR beta sequences.

PCR used 60 Vbeta primers and 13 Jbeta primers. The repertoire was sequenced with immunoSEQ multiplex PCR; TCRdb's copy has only in-frame clones and lacks some. This table has about 57,000 clones, approximately 72% appearing once. The germline V gene has CDR1 SGHAT and CDR2 FQNNGV. Between the trimmed V and J ends, which lost 4 bases and 1 base, there was a span of 9 bases. This CDR3 has 14 residues. The V call is TRBV11-2, the J call TRBJ2-3; D possibly corresponds to TRBD2 (6 bases). Material for sequencing was PBMCs. This receptor was identified in a woman aged 50 to 65 in good health and CMV-seronegative. The CDR3: CASSYSGGTDTQYF. The CDR3 DNA reads as TGTGCCAGCAGCTATAGCGGAGGCACAGATACGCAGTATTTT.